The 17 T cell receptor beta chains below all came from one sample that was sequenced in a study of blood T cell repertoires in COVID-19. Some clones are missing from TCRdb's copy, which holds only in-frame ones; the method was immunoSEQ multiplex PCR. The sample contains 270,000 or so clones, approximately 90% of which appear only once. The sequenced sample consisted of PBMCs or T cells enriched from blood (not recorded which). The origin of the receptors is a man aged 35 to 55 who had been exposed to COVID-19.

This clone turned up a few times. The rearrangement links TRBV5-1 to TRBJ2-3; 9 bases are shared with TRBD1. The trim removed 0 bases at V and 0 bases at J, leaving 11 bases unmatched. CDR1 SGHRS and CDR2 YFSETQ come from the germline V gene. The CDR3 runs 19 residues. The CDR3 region is CASSLARTGVLQSTDTQYF. CDR3 DNA sequence: TGCGCCAGCAGCTTGGCCCGGACAGGGGTACTTCAAAGCACAGATACGCAGTATTTT.

As for this clone: The junction departs from the called germline gene at one end, perhaps through a read error. The V and J genes are TRBV30 and TRBJ2-3; TRBD1 matches at 10 bases. This CDR3 is 12 amino acids long. CDR1 is GTSNPN and CDR2 is SVGIG in the germline V gene (reference sequence). Here the CDR3 reads CAWSRQGAHPRF. The CDR3 DNA sequence: TGTGCCTGGAGTCGACAGGGGGCCCACCCACGGTTT. Based on the CDR3 plus reference TRBV30 and TRBJ2-3, the full variable domain is SQTIHQWPATLVQPVGSPLSLECTVEGTSNPNLYWYRQAAGRGLQLLFYSVGIGQISSEVPQNLSASRPQDRQFILSSKKLLLSDSGFYLCAWSRQGAHPRFGPGTRLTVL.

This chain uses TRBV7-8 with TRBJ1-2; maybe TRBD1 (6 bases). V lost 2 bases and J lost 3, with 19 bases in between. Germline V gene data show CDR1 as SGHVS and CDR2 as FQNEAQ. The CDR3 totals 17 residues. CDR3 DNA: TGTGCCAGCAGCTTAATCGTCGTCGCGACAGGAGACTATGGCTACACCTTC. Translated, it gives CASSLIVVATGDYGYTF.

The chain couples TRBV6-6 to TRBJ2-7, with unresolved D. CDR1 MNHNY and CDR2 SVGAGI come from the germline V gene (reference sequence). This CDR3 is built from 15 residues. Trimming took off 0 bases at V and 1 base at J, with 10 bases between the two ends. Written as DNA, the CDR3 is TGTGCCAGCAGTTACTCGGGCGACATGTCCTACGAGCAGTACTTC. Its translation is CASSYSGDMSYEQYF.

The chain joins TRBV5-4 to TRBJ2-1; 12 bases are shared with TRBD2. J gave up 4 bases and V 4 bases, and 15 bases lay outside the gene matches. This CDR3 is built from 19 residues. In germline, CDR1 is SGHNT, CDR2 YYREEE (reference sequence). The CDR3 spells CASSPYPGLAGRIYNEQFF. The CDR3, as DNA: TGTGCCAGCAGCCCCTACCCCGGACTAGCGGGGAGGATTTACAATGAGCAGTTCTTC.

The V call is TRBV7-8, the J call TRBJ2-2, with D unresolved. Trimming stripped 4 bases from V and 2 bases from J, with 5 bases between. CDR3 size: 13 residues. Germline CDR1 and CDR2: SGHVS and FQNEAQ. The CDR3 bases are TGTGCCAGCAGCTCCACTAACACCGGGGAGCTGTTTTTT. It specifies CASSSTNTGELFF. Looking up the rest from reference TRBV7-8 and TRBJ2-2 gives the full variable domain: GAGVSQSPRYKVAKRGQDVALRCDPISGHVSLFWYQQALGQGPEFLTYFQNEAQLDKSGLPSDRFFAERPEGSVSTLKIQRTQQEDSAVYLCASSSTNTGELFFGEGSRLTVL.

The J gene is TRBJ1-6, the V gene TRBV5-1; TRBD1 might be the D (6 bases). Germline V gives CDR1 SGHRS, CDR2 YFSETQ. V lost 5 bases and J lost 6, with 15 bases in between. The CDR3 has 15 amino acids. The CDR3 loop reads CASSLLDRFNSPLHF. The CDR3 DNA sequence: TGCGCCAGCAGTCTGCTCGACAGGTTTAATTCACCCCTCCACTTT.

This chain joins TRBV15 and TRBJ2-7, with TRBD1 matching over 11 bases. The CDR3 spans 16 residues. The V gene's germline CDR1 is LNHNV and CDR2 YYDKDF (reference sequence). V trimming: 3 bases; J trimming: 3 bases; junction bases outside the gene matches: 7. The CDR3 nucleotides are TGTGCCACCAGCAGTATAACCGGGACAGGGGGCTACGAGCAGTACTTC. Its translation: CATSSITGTGGYEQYF.

The V and J genes are TRBV7-2 and TRBJ2-3; D gene unclear. Trimming took 7 bases from V and 2 from J, leaving 13 bases between them. CDR1 and CDR2 from the germline V gene are SGHTA and FQGNSA. The CDR3 is made up of 14 amino acids. The CDR3 protein is CASTHRLATDTQYF. Written as DNA, the CDR3 is TGTGCCAGCACCCATAGACTGGCCACAGATACGCAGTATTTT.

The V call is TRBV15, the J call TRBJ2-7; D not certain. CDR3 length: 15 residues. V lost 2 bases and J 2 bases, leaving 13 bases between the germline ends. Germline lookup yields CDR1 LNHNV and CDR2 YYDKDF (reference sequence). The CDR3 here is CATSRSLASAYEQYF. For the CDR3, the DNA is TGTGCCACCAGCAGATCCTTAGCCTCGGCCTACGAGCAGTACTTC.

The genes are TRBV28 and TRBJ1-1; no clear D. Trimming removed 8 bases at V and 0 bases at J, with 10 bases between. In germline, CDR1 is MDHEN, CDR2 SYDVKM. The CDR3 is made up of 13 amino acids. In nucleotides, the CDR3 is TGTGCCAGCGGGCAGGCTATGAACACTGAAGCTTTCTTT. It encodes CASGQAMNTEAFF.

This chain's CDR3 is CASSLVTGKGETQYF. The CDR3, as DNA: TGCGCCAGCAGCTTGGTTACAGGGAAAGGGGAGACCCAGTACTTC. The chain is built from TRBV5-1 and TRBJ2-5; a weak D match, TRBD1 (6 bases). Germline assignment: CDR1 SGHRS and CDR2 YFSETQ. This CDR3 contains 15 residues. V was trimmed by 0 bases and J by 5 bases, leaving 14 bases between them.

The gene calls are TRBV27 and TRBJ1-4; D remains ambiguous. The V gene's germline CDR1 is MNHEY and CDR2 SMNVEV (reference sequence). This CDR3 has 13 amino acids. V lost 5 bases to trimming and J lost 8 bases, with 12 bases between them. The CDR3: CASSDTSFEKLFF. CDR3 nucleotides: TGTGCCAGCAGTGATACAAGTTTCGAAAAACTGTTTTTT.

The J gene is TRBJ2-1, the V gene TRBV24-1, with 8 bases lining up with TRBD2. The CDR3 extends over 14 amino acids. V gave up 4 bases and J gave up 7 bases; unmatched junction bases: 5. Germline V gene sequence: CDR1 KGHDR, CDR2 SFDVKD. CDR3 region: CATSDLREANEQFF. CDR3 sequence (DNA): TGTGCCACCAGTGACTTGCGGGAGGCAAATGAGCAGTTCTTC.

Written as DNA, the CDR3 is TGTGCCAGCATCCGAGGGGGGGCGACAGATACGCAGTATTTT. Encoded protein: CASIRGGATDTQYF. The chain carries TRBV28 and TRBJ2-3; D may be TRBD2 (7 bases). CDR1 is MDHEN and CDR2 is SYDVKM in the germline V gene. V shed 7 bases and J shed 3 bases, with 14 bases lying between them. The CDR3 totals 14 residues.

The chain carries TRBV2 and TRBJ2-1, with 8 bases fitting TRBD1. Germline V gene lookup returns CDR1 SNHLY and CDR2 FYNNEI. Trimming took 3 bases from V and 1 from J; bases not matched to a gene: 14. The CDR3 sequence is 19 residues long. In DNA, the CDR3 is TGTGCCAGCAGTGAGTTCCGGACAGGGAATTCCAGGTCCTACAATGAGCAGTTCTTC. Amino acids: CASSEFRTGNSRSYNEQFF. The whole variable domain, filled in from reference TRBV2 and TRBJ2-1, reads EPEVTQTPSHQVTQMGQEVILRCVPISNHLYFYWYRQILGQKVEFLVSFYNNEISEKSEIFDDQFSVERPDGSNFTLKIRSTKLEDSAMYFCASSEFRTGNSRSYNEQFFGPGTRLTVL.

V is TRBV5-5 and J is TRBJ1-6; 11 positions match TRBD1. J was trimmed by 0 bases and V by 6 bases; bases with no gene match: 2. The V gene's germline CDR1 is SGHKS and CDR2 YYEKEE (reference sequence). The CDR3 covers 16 residues. The CDR3, as DNA: TGTGCCAGCACCGGGACAGGGGGCTCCTATAATTCACCCCTCCACTTT. Amino acid sequence: CASTGTGGSYNSPLHF.